This T cell receptor (beta chain) is drawn from a study of T cells after yellow fever vaccination. Study observations and caveats: Compared with primary, the secondary response was weaker and peaked at day 5, not 15.

V was trimmed by 0 bases and J by 4 bases, leaving 6 bases between them. This CDR3 spans 13 amino acids. Germline assignment: CDR1 DFQATT and CDR2 SNEGSKA (reference sequence). TCRdb ran MiXCR on the 5' RACE reads and lists one entry per CDR3 protein. The data hold approximately 250,000 distinct CDR3 sequences, with around 3.5% observed a single time. This clonotype was counted between two and nine times. The antigen is not known. The chain has TRBV20-1 and TRBJ2-2; D remains unclear. This receptor was obtained from a young man who received the YFV17D yellow fever vaccine. The input for sequencing was PBMCs, taken 15 days after the yellow fever booster vaccination. The CDR3 is CSARDASTGELFF. CDR3 in DNA: TGCAGTGCTAGAGACGCCAGCACCGGGGAGCTGTTTTTT.